The next 4 T cell receptor beta chains were all read from a single sample in a study of cytomegalovirus exposure and HLA in healthy donors. Data came from immunoSEQ multiplex PCR; TCRdb stores just in-frame clones and leaves some out. The table includes about 140,000 clones, 84% detected once. The sample comprised PBMCs. These receptors were taken from a woman in her thirties in good health and CMV-seronegative.

The chain employs TRBV9 and TRBJ1-1; tentatively, D is TRBD1 (6 bases). CDR3 length: 13 amino acids. V was trimmed by 6 bases and J by 0 bases, leaving 9 bases between them. In germline, CDR1 is SGDLS, CDR2 YYNGEE. CDR3 region: CASNREMNTEAFF. As DNA, the CDR3 is TGTGCCAGCAACAGGGAAATGAACACTGAAGCTTTCTTT.

The chain uses TRBV28 and TRBJ1-1; D not certain. The CDR3 is made up of 15 amino acids. The V gene's germline CDR1 is MDHEN and CDR2 SYDVKM. Trimming took off 3 bases at V and 1 base at J, with 12 bases between the two ends. The CDR3 nucleotides are TGTGCCAGCAGTTTTTTGGAAGGAGGGAACACTGAAGCTTTCTTT. Translating gives CASSFLEGGNTEAFF.

J is TRBJ2-7 and V is TRBV28; D might be TRBD2 (5 bases). The V gene's germline CDR1 is MDHEN and CDR2 SYDVKM. The CDR3 consists of 14 residues. V dropped 3 bases and J dropped 3 bases, with 12 bases sitting between them. The CDR3 region is CASSFGSGNYEQYF. CDR3 coding DNA: TGTGCCAGCAGTTTTGGTTCCGGGAACTACGAGCAGTACTTC. The variable domain in full, with the rest retrieved from reference TRBV28 and TRBJ2-7, is DVKVTQSSRYLVKRTGEKVFLECVQDMDHENMFWYRQDPGLGLRLIYFSYDVKMKEKGDIPEGYSVSREKKERFSLILESASTNQTSMYLCASSFGSGNYEQYFGPGTRLTVT.

This clone was recorded only once. This chain uses TRBV11-3 with TRBJ2-3; TRBD2 might be the D (5 bases). Germline V lookup: CDR1 SGHNT, CDR2 YENEEA. This CDR3 spans 15 amino acids. V was clipped by 1 base and J by 4 bases, with 12 bases between them. CDR3 loop: CASSLAGSVADTQYF. The CDR3 coding sequence is TGTGCCAGCAGCTTAGCGGGGTCTGTTGCAGATACGCAGTATTTT.